This TCR beta chain was captured by sequencing in a study of CD8 T cells in ankylosing spondylitis. The study, taken as a whole, reports: Significantly higher representation of disease-linked clones was reported for matched ankylosing spondylitis synovial fluid. Characteristic, it appeared, of ankylosing spondylitis blood was a TCR beta motif of eight highly homologous variants. Researchers report that disease-linked clones proved CD8+ and relatively rare in peripheral blood.

As the method for making TCR beta libraries, quantitative 5'-RACE with molecular barcodes was used. TCRdb analysed the 5' RACE reads with MiXCR anew, one entry per CDR3 protein. This sample carries about 210,000 distinct CDR3 sequences, 8.2% of them seen once, and the ten largest clones take more than 4%. There are many counts of this clonotype. Its target is not known. The sample consisted of blood, either unsorted or a sorted T cell fraction (not recorded which). The clonotype originates from a female donor with ankylosing spondylitis or in good health (not recorded which).

CDR3 protein: CASSPPGSRYNEQFF. The DNA of the CDR3 is TGTGCCAGCAGCCCCCCCGGGTCTCGGTACAATGAGCAGTTCTTC. V and J are TRBV3-1 and TRBJ2-1; unclear D gene. The CDR3 totals 15 residues. V gave up 4 bases and J gave up 4 bases, with 14 bases separating them. Germline-derived CDR1 and CDR2 are LGHDT and YNNKEL (reference sequence).